This T cell receptor beta chain was observed in a study of blood T cell repertoires in COVID-19 (dated by TCRdb to between 2020 and 2021). Looking at the study overall: Collaborator samples came from the United States, Italy and Spain and covered acute and convalescent phases of COVID-19. The material from the prospective study consisted of cDNA or gDNA derived from T cells, B-cell-depleted T cells, or PBMCs. HLA class I and class II types, where available, came from metadata supplied by the sample provider rather than from assay-based typing. The sample metadata nearly always contained a de-identified subject ID, COVID-19 status, age in years and sex. Samples were obtained from the ongoing ImmuneRACE study (first 160 participants) and from approximately 1,200 subjects provided by 6 global collaborators. Deeply sampled blood TCRbeta repertoires from subjects exposed to, actively infected with, or recovered from COVID-19 were included in the dataset. The repertoires were released in a freely available public database intended as a resource for research on the immune response to SARS-CoV-2. Broader findings and caveats from the paper: How much clinical and demographic metadata was included differed by source and by participant, and the metadata was provided uncurated.

A second Seattle source provided samples from volunteer blood donors who had recovered from COVID-19. Each collaborating institution followed its own protocols to collect whole blood in K2EDTA tubes. Collaborator samples were shipped for TCRbeta analysis as frozen whole blood, isolated PBMCs, or DNA extracted from either sample type. The immunoSEQ Assay, a bias-controlled multiplex PCR, was used to amplify TCRbeta CDR3 regions from genomic DNA. The authors' pipeline ran thus. The number of nucleated cells in each sample was estimated from the amplification of reference gene primers within the assay. Sequence reads were collapsed and filtered to measure the absolute abundance of every unique TCRbeta CDR3 rearrangement. For each sample, productive Simpson clonality was calculated as the square root of Simpson's diversity index over productive rearrangements. TCRdb re-hosts the immuneACCESS table, in-frame sequences only. Its copies lack some clones; in the studies checked, an unresolved V gene accounts for under half of them, and the cause for the rest is not known. Clone size and the V and J calls come from that table; the DNA yielded D and trimming. This sample is represented by about 160,000 clones; about 91% of them were singletons. The top ten clones comprise just under 4% of the sample.

Spanning cysteine to phenylalanine, the CDR3 consists of 12 amino acids. The kept DNA is CDR3 alone, 36 bases in frame from the first base. Germline trimming: 4 bases from V, 7 bases from J; junction bases outside gene matches: 2. From the germline V gene, CDR1 is ENHRY and CDR2 is SYGVKD. This clone was counted once. It has no known antigen specificity. Nothing much larger sits one base from this clone, and base qualities are not available. The sequenced sample was peripheral blood. The clonotype comes from a woman aged 55-69 years who had recovered from COVID-19. The sequence links TRBV10-3 to TRBJ1-1; TRBD1 fits 8 bases in the junction. The DNA is TGTGCCATCAGTGGACAGGGGATTGAAGCTTTCTTT. This translates into CAISGQGIEAFF.